These 23 T cell receptor beta chains came from one sample sequenced in a study of beta chain features in type 1 diabetes. Reverse transcription of all isolated RNA meant that expressed TCRB transcripts were sequenced. Profiled with immunoSEQ multiplex PCR; TCRdb holds only in-frame clones, not every one. The profile shows about 410,000 clones, roughly 14% of them singletons. The sample comprised naive CD4+ T cells from blood. These receptors were obtained from a man aged 25-45 years in good health.

The chain is built from TRBV9 and TRBJ1-1; 9 bases map to TRBD1. Germline lookup yields CDR1 SGDLS and CDR2 YYNGEE. CDR3 length: 18 residues. Losses at the gene ends were 0 bases for V and 8 bases for J; bases not matched to a gene: 17. CDR3 loop: CASSVGPQPGQGGTEAFF. For the CDR3, the DNA is TGTGCCAGCAGCGTAGGTCCCCAACCGGGACAGGGTGGGACCGAAGCTTTCTTT.

The genes are TRBV15 and TRBJ1-1; D is undetermined. V shed 7 bases and J shed 4 bases, with 16 bases lying between them. The germline gives CDR1 LNHNV, CDR2 YYDKDF (reference sequence). The CDR3 totals 14 residues. CDR3 DNA sequence: TGTGCCACCAACCCCCGTGGGTCCTCCACTGAAGCTTTCTTT. Protein product: CATNPRGSSTEAFF.

The rearrangement joins TRBV4-1 to TRBJ2-3; possible D gene TRBD2, 6 bases. The CDR3 length is 14 residues. Deletions cut 5 bases from V and 1 base from J, with 10 bases between. Germline CDR1 reads MGHRA; CDR2 reads YSYEKL. CDR3 sequence (DNA): TGCGCCAGCAGCTCGGGACTTGGCACAGATACGCAGTATTTT. Amino acids: CASSSGLGTDTQYF.

In regard to this clone: Other nucleotide sequences from this sample produce the same CDR3. J is TRBJ2-1 and V is TRBV15; no firm D call. Per the germline V gene, CDR1 is LNHNV and CDR2 is YYDKDF (reference sequence). Between the trimmed V and J ends, which lost 0 bases and 0 bases, there was a span of 6 bases. The CDR3 spans 15 residues. This CDR3 reads CATSRDRSSYNEQFF. CDR3 DNA: TGTGCCACCAGCAGAGACAGAAGCTCCTACAATGAGCAGTTCTTC.

Only a few counts were recorded for this clone. The J gene is TRBJ2-5, the V gene TRBV30; 13 nucleotides match TRBD2. Per germline, CDR1 GTSNPN and CDR2 SVGIG (reference sequence). V was clipped by 2 bases and J by 8 bases; unmatched bases: 8. The CDR3 contains 15 residues. In DNA form, the CDR3 reads TGTGCCTGGAGTATTTGGAGACTAGCGGGAGGCACCCAGTACTTC. It translates to CAWSIWRLAGGTQYF.

CDR3 sequence reads: CASSVVDRENTEAFF. CDR3 coding DNA: TGTGCCAGCAGCGTAGTGGACAGGGAAAACACTGAAGCTTTCTTT. The genes are TRBV9 and TRBJ1-1; 8 bases are shared with TRBD1. With 0 bases clipped from V and 2 bases from J, the junction kept 3 bases outside the gene matches. There are 15 residues in the CDR3. The germline V gene has CDR1 SGDLS and CDR2 YYNGEE.

The chain combines TRBV7-9 with TRBJ2-3, with a tentative D call TRBD2 (7 bases). In germline, CDR1 is SEHNR, CDR2 FQNEAQ (reference sequence). The CDR3 spans 16 residues. V lost 10 bases and J 0 bases, leaving 20 bases between the germline ends. This CDR3 is CATPRFGGRSTDTQYF. The CDR3 DNA follows: TGTGCCACCCCCAGGTTCGGGGGGCGGAGCACAGATACGCAGTATTTT.

Only a few counts were recorded for this clone. The chain carries TRBV18 and TRBJ2-3; 11 nucleotides align to TRBD2. The CDR3 contains 17 residues. Germline values: CDR1 KGHSH, CDR2 LQKENI. The ends lost 0 bases at V and 6 bases at J; junction bases unmatched: 8. The chain's CDR3 is CASSPPLAGGAGDTQYF. The DNA for the CDR3 is TGTGCCAGCTCACCACCGCTAGCGGGAGGAGCCGGGGATACGCAGTATTTT.

This clone was observed a handful of times. This chain joins TRBV30 and TRBJ1-3; possibly TRBD1 for D (6 bases). Per the germline V gene, CDR1 is GTSNPN and CDR2 is SVGIG (reference sequence). V was shortened by 2 bases and J by 2 bases, with 13 bases between the two germline ends. The CDR3 has 15 amino acids. The CDR3 bases are TGTGCCTGGAGTCTACTTTCAGGGGCTGGAAACACCATATATTTT. Its translation: CAWSLLSGAGNTIYF.

This clone was observed a handful of times. The rearrangement links TRBV4-2 to TRBJ2-5; D not resolved. V lost 0 bases, J lost 1 base, and 6 bases lay in between. The CDR3 has 14 residues. From germline, CDR1 is LGHNA and CDR2 YNFKEQ. DNA of the CDR3: TGTGCCAGCAGCCAAGATGGCCGCCAAGAGACCCAGTACTTC. Residues: CASSQDGRQETQYF.

V is TRBV27 and J is TRBJ2-4, with D tentatively TRBD2 (6 bases). Trimming took 8 bases from V and 0 from J, leaving 26 bases between them. Germline V CDR1 and CDR2: MNHEY, SMNVEV (reference sequence). The CDR3 extends over 19 amino acids. This chain's CDR3 is CASAYRAQGRGIAKNIQYF. CDR3 DNA sequence: TGTGCCAGCGCGTACCGGGCCCAGGGACGGGGGATAGCCAAAAACATTCAGTACTTC.

This clone has only one observation. The chain joins TRBV7-3 to TRBJ2-2, with D unresolved. Trimming left V 0 bases short and J 7 bases short, with 12 bases between. The CDR3 has 15 amino acids. CDR1 is SGHTA and CDR2 is FQGTGA in the germline V gene. CDR3 amino acids: CASSLTSLWYGELFF. As DNA, the CDR3 is TGTGCCAGCAGCTTAACTAGTCTATGGTACGGGGAGCTGTTTTTT.

This clone was seen more than once but under ten times. The chain uses TRBV4-3 and TRBJ2-3, with D possibly TRBD2 on 6 matching bases. V lost 1 base, J lost 14 bases, and 19 bases lay in between. There are 14 residues in the CDR3. Germline CDR1 is LGHNA and CDR2 is YSLEER. The CDR3 sequence is CASSQGGARGKWYF. The CDR3 DNA reads TGCGCCAGCAGCCAAGGTGGTGCCCGGGGGAAGTGGTATTTT.

There are a few counts of this clone. The chain couples TRBV6-5 to TRBJ2-7; 8 bases align to TRBD2. After removal of 2 bases from V and 6 bases from J, the junction contained 6 bases not matched to a gene. Germline CDR1 MNHEY, CDR2 SVGAGI. The CDR3 consists of 14 residues. The DNA of the CDR3 is TGTGCCAGCAGTTACAGCGGGAGACTCTCCGAGCAGTACTTC. As protein: CASSYSGRLSEQYF.

The chain recombines TRBV13 with TRBJ2-5; D remains unclear. V lost 4 bases to trimming and J lost 1 base, with 7 bases between them. The germline V gene has CDR1 PRHDT and CDR2 FYEKMQ (reference sequence). The CDR3 runs 13 residues. In nucleotides, the CDR3 is TGTGCCAGCAGCTCGGCCCCCCAAGAGACCCAGTACTTC. Amino acids: CASSSAPQETQYF.

In this sample, this clone turned up a few times. The chain carries TRBV7-9 and TRBJ2-1; 7 nucleotides match TRBD1. The CDR3 sequence is 15 residues long. CDR1 is SEHNR, CDR2 FQNEAQ, per germline (reference sequence). The V and J ends lost 0 bases and 6 bases, in that order; junction bases with no gene match: 5. This CDR3 reads CASSLAGGRINEQFF. The CDR3 DNA is TGTGCCAGCAGCTTAGCAGGGGGCCGTATCAATGAGCAGTTCTTC.

This rearrangement joins TRBV5-4 to TRBJ2-1; D perhaps matches TRBD1 (5 bases). Germline V gene sequence: CDR1 SGHNT, CDR2 YYREEE (reference sequence). V shed 1 base and J shed 5 bases, with 13 bases lying between them. The CDR3 consists of 15 residues. CDR3 sequence (DNA): TGTGCCAGCAGCTTGCCAGGGCGAGTCAACAATGAGCAGTTCTTC. This codes for CASSLPGRVNNEQFF.

This clone came up a few times. The rearrangement joins TRBV14 to TRBJ2-5; D assignment may be TRBD1 or TRBD2 (6 bases each). Trimming stripped 5 bases from V and 5 bases from J, with 15 bases between. This CDR3 region has 14 residues. The germline gives CDR1 SGHDN, CDR2 FVKESK. This chain's CDR3 is CASSAFGGRETQYF. CDR3 nucleotides: TGTGCCAGCAGCGCCTTCGGGGGCCGTGAGACCCAGTACTTC.

In this sample, this clone turned up a few times. This chain connects TRBV4-1 to TRBJ2-3, with 9 bases matching TRBD2. The CDR3 is 16 amino acids. Trimming cost V 2 bases and J 4 bases; bases outside gene matches: 7. Germline loops: CDR1 MGHRA, CDR2 YSYEKL. The CDR3 region has the DNA TGCGCCAGCAGCCAAACTCCGGGACTAGCTGCAGATACGCAGTATTTT. Its protein product is CASSQTPGLAADTQYF.

This clone came up a few times. The J gene is TRBJ1-2, the V gene TRBV29-1; D is ambiguous. This CDR3 spans 13 amino acids. Germline CDR1 SQVTM, CDR2 ANQGSEA. Trimming left V 2 bases short and J 2 bases short, with 9 bases between. This CDR3 is CSVELSTNYGYTF. CDR3 in DNA: TGCAGCGTTGAATTAAGCACAAACTATGGCTACACCTTC.

This clone was detected a few times. The chain recombines TRBV5-1 with TRBJ2-3; 7 bases line up with TRBD1. J lost 2 bases, V lost 2 bases, and 5 bases had no gene match. The germline CDR1 and CDR2 sequences are SGHRS and YFSETQ. The CDR3 has 15 residues. The CDR3 loop reads CASSFGQDFTDTQYF. For the CDR3, the DNA is TGCGCCAGCAGCTTCGGACAGGACTTCACAGATACGCAGTATTTT. The whole variable domain, filled in from reference TRBV5-1 and TRBJ2-3, reads KAGVTQTPRYLIKTRGQQVTLSCSPISGHRSVSWYQQTPGQGLQFLFEYFSETQRNKGNFPGRFSGRQFSNSRSEMNVSTLELGDSALYLCASSFGQDFTDTQYFGPGTRLTVL.

Regarding this clone: Different DNA sequences within this sample yield the same CDR3. The chain joins TRBV30 to TRBJ1-1, with D possibly matching TRBD1 (6 bases). The V end was cut by 2 bases, the J end by 1 base, with 8 bases between. This CDR3 is 13 amino acids long. CDR1 is GTSNPN and CDR2 is SVGIG in the germline V gene (reference sequence). The DNA for the CDR3 is TGTGCCTGGAGTTTGACAGGGAACACTGAAGCTTTCTTT. The encoded protein is CAWSLTGNTEAFF.

Remarks on this clone: In the same sample, other DNA sequences code for this CDR3. The V gene is TRBV9, the J gene TRBJ1-2; weak D call: TRBD1 (6 bases). CDR1 and CDR2 (germline): SGDLS, YYNGEE. This CDR3 spans 14 amino acids. With 0 bases removed from V and 2 bases from J, the gap between germline ends came to 8 bases. CDR3 DNA sequence: TGTGCCAGCAGCGTAGCAGGGACAAACTATGGCTACACCTTC. As protein: CASSVAGTNYGYTF.